Shown below are 8 T cell receptor beta chains from a single sample sequenced in a study of technical replicates of blood from several donors. Produced via immunoSEQ multiplex PCR; TCRdb's table is partial and in-frame only. The table has about 82,000 clones, under 96% seen once. Sequencing was carried out using T cells isolated from PBMCs. Every receptor here comes from a human donor in good health.

CDR3 sequence reads: CASSWTREGGYTF. The CDR3 DNA follows: TGTGCCAGCAGTTGGACGAGGGAGGGTGGCTACACCTTC. The rearrangement joins TRBV6-1 to TRBJ1-2, with unresolved D. The germline V gene has CDR1 MNHNS and CDR2 SASEGT. V was shortened by 5 bases and J by 7 bases, with 14 bases between the two germline ends. The CDR3 contains 13 residues.

This clone is a singleton in its sample. The chain links TRBV6-5 to TRBJ2-7; 7 bases agree with TRBD1. The V gene end was trimmed by 7 bases and the J gene end by 11 bases; junction bases not matched to a gene: 8. The germline gives CDR1 MNHEY, CDR2 SVGAGI. CDR3 length: 11 amino acids. The CDR3 sequence is CASKRDSQEYF. The CDR3 bases are TGTGCCAGCAAACGGGACAGCCAAGAGTACTTC.

In DNA form, the CDR3 reads TGTGCCAGCAGCCTACTGGGGGGGGAGAACACTGAAGCTTTCTTT. Translation: CASSLLGGENTEAFF. The chain carries TRBV7-6 and TRBJ1-1, with a tentative D call TRBD1 (5 bases). The V and J ends lost 5 bases and 1 base respectively, with 14 bases between them. This CDR3 has 15 residues. Germline CDR1 reads SGHVS; CDR2 reads FNYEAQ.

This chain joins TRBV27 and TRBJ2-7; 7 bases line up with TRBD1. The CDR3 has 15 residues. V lost 3 bases to trimming and J lost 5 bases; unmatched junction nucleotides: 10. Germline V gene sequence: CDR1 MNHEY, CDR2 SMNVEV (reference sequence). The CDR3 is CASSFPGQPLDEQYF. The CDR3 coding sequence is TGTGCCAGCAGTTTCCCGGGACAGCCCCTGGACGAGCAGTACTTC.

In this sample, this clone turned up once. CDR3 residues: CASSQVDNYGYTF. The CDR3 DNA is TGTGCCAGCAGCCAGGTAGATAACTATGGCTACACCTTC. The chain carries TRBV7-9 and TRBJ1-2; D not certain. The CDR3 is 13 residues long. V was cut by 5 bases and J by 1 base, with 8 bases left in between. Germline CDR1 SEHNR, CDR2 FQNEAQ (reference sequence).

The chain combines TRBV4-1 with TRBJ1-5; a weak D match, TRBD1 (5 bases). CDR3 length: 14 residues. The germline V gene has CDR1 MGHRA and CDR2 YSYEKL. The V end lost 1 base, the J end lost 5 bases, and 9 bases lay between the germline ends. This CDR3 reads CASSQVPTDQPQHF. CDR3 DNA sequence: TGCGCCAGCAGCCAAGTCCCGACAGATCAGCCCCAGCATTTT.

The V gene is TRBV7-9, the J gene TRBJ1-2; perhaps TRBD1 as D (5 bases). The CDR3 length is 14 residues. CDR1 and CDR2 (germline): SEHNR, FQNEAQ (reference sequence). V lost 4 bases and J lost 4, with 13 bases in between. The CDR3 DNA follows: TGTGCCAGCAGCTCCGCGGGGGGGTTCTATGGCTACACCTTC. Its protein product is CASSSAGGFYGYTF.

The chain employs TRBV13 and TRBJ2-3; 8 nucleotides match TRBD1. The CDR3 length is 16 residues. Unmatched junction bases numbered 9, after V lost 5 bases and J lost 2 bases. The germline CDR1 and CDR2 sequences are PRHDT and FYEKMQ (reference sequence). The CDR3 sequence: CASSPDRDRLTDTQYF. DNA for the CDR3: TGTGCCAGCAGCCCGGACCGGGACAGGCTCACAGATACGCAGTATTTT.